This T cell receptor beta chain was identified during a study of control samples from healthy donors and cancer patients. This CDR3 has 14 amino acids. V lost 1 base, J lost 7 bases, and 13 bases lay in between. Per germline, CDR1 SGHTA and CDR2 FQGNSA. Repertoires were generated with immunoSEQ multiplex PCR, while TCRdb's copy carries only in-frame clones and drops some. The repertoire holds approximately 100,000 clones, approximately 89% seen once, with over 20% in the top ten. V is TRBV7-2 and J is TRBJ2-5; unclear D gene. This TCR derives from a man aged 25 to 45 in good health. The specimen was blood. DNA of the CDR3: TGTGCCAGCAGCTTAGAATCCTTTTCGGGGACCCAGTACTTC. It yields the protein CASSLESFSGTQYF.